The 14 T cell receptor beta chains presented below share a single source sample, sequenced in a study of shared T cell receptors in the human thymus. Data came from immunoSEQ multiplex PCR; TCRdb stores just in-frame clones and leaves some out. This table holds about 380,000 clones, approximately 95% found once. Sequences were obtained from thymocytes. These receptors originate from a human donor.

V usage is TRBV16 and J usage is TRBJ2-1; TRBD1 matches 9 bases. CDR3 length: 18 amino acids. Germline CDR1 and CDR2: KGHSY and FQNENV. V lost 2 bases, J lost 7 bases, and 15 bases stayed unmatched. The CDR3 spells CASSQPNRGGQGVNEQFF. The DNA for the CDR3 is TGTGCCAGCAGCCAACCTAACCGAGGGGGACAGGGAGTGAATGAGCAGTTCTTC. Together with reference TRBV16 and TRBJ2-1, the CDR3 gives the full variable domain: GEEVAQTPKHLVRGEGQKAKLYCAPIKGHSYVFWYQQVLKNEFKFLISFQNENVFDETGMPKERFSAKCLPNSPCSLEIQATKLEDSAVYFCASSQPNRGGQGVNEQFFGPGTRLTVL.

The rearrangement joins TRBV4-2 to TRBJ2-4, with TRBD2 identical over 8 bases. CDR3 length: 19 residues. CDR1 and CDR2 from the germline V gene are LGHNA and YNFKEQ. J gave up 1 base and V 0 bases, and 11 bases lay outside the gene matches. CDR3 nucleotides: TGTGCCAGCAGCCAAGATGTTTTACTAGCGGTATGGGCCAAAAACATTCAGTACTTC. Amino acid sequence: CASSQDVLLAVWAKNIQYF.

The genes are TRBV20-1 and TRBJ2-3, with a weak D call TRBD2 (6 bases). The CDR3 loop spans 11 amino acids. Germline-derived CDR1 and CDR2 are DFQATT and SNEGSKA (reference sequence). Trimming shortened V by 6 bases and J by 5 bases, and 9 bases separated the two germline ends. As DNA, the CDR3 is TGCAGTGCCCCGCGGGGAGATACGCAGTATTTT. This gives the protein CSAPRGDTQYF.

The genes are TRBV7-9 and TRBJ2-3; 11 bases map to TRBD2. This CDR3 has 18 residues. V lost 5 bases to trimming and J lost 7 bases; unmatched junction nucleotides: 17. Germline V lookup: CDR1 SEHNR, CDR2 FQNEAQ (reference sequence). CDR3 in amino acids: CASSVCIAGTSGHNTQYF. The CDR3 nucleotides read TGTGCCAGCAGCGTATGCATAGCCGGGACTAGCGGACATAATACGCAGTATTTT.

The chain is built from TRBV28 and TRBJ2-3; TRBD1 aligns across 10 bases. The junction had 7 bases not matched to a gene; V was cut back by 4 bases and J by 0 bases. The CDR3 spans 17 residues. The germline V gene encodes CDR1 MDHEN and CDR2 SYDVKM. For the CDR3, the DNA is TGTGCCAGCAGTTGGGACAGGGGAAGTGTCAGCACAGATACGCAGTATTTT. It translates to CASSWDRGSVSTDTQYF. The full variable domain, its missing parts supplied by reference TRBV28 and TRBJ2-3, is DVKVTQSSRYLVKRTGEKVFLECVQDMDHENMFWYRQDPGLGLRLIYFSYDVKMKEKGDIPEGYSVSREKKERFSLILESASTNQTSMYLCASSWDRGSVSTDTQYFGPGTRLTVL.

V is TRBV4-3 and J is TRBJ2-5; D is uncertain. V lost 4 bases and J 3 bases, leaving 12 bases between the germline ends. Germline V gives CDR1 LGHNA, CDR2 YSLEER. The CDR3 contains 14 residues. The CDR3 region is CASSLQVSEETQYF. The CDR3 DNA follows: TGCGCCAGCAGCCTCCAGGTCTCGGAAGAGACCCAGTACTTC.

This clone was seen just once. In nucleotides, the CDR3 is TGTGCCAGCAGTGAATTCAGGTATCCTAATGAAAAACTGTTTTTT. Translating it yields CASSEFRYPNEKLFF. The V gene is TRBV25-1, the J gene TRBJ1-4; D not certain. CDR1 is MGHDK and CDR2 is SYGVNS in the germline V gene. This CDR3 has 15 amino acids. V lost 1 base to trimming and J lost 3 bases, with 9 bases between them.

The chain combines TRBV27 with TRBJ2-7; D possibly matches TRBD1 or TRBD2 (7 bases each). CDR1 is MNHEY, CDR2 SMNVEV, per germline (reference sequence). V was pared by 3 bases and J by 1 base, with 13 bases between. This CDR3 comprises 15 residues. The CDR3 DNA reads as TGTGCCAGCAGTTTCGGCAGGGGGGGATCCTACGAGCAGTACTTC. Residues: CASSFGRGGSYEQYF.

V usage is TRBV10-3 and J usage is TRBJ2-7, with a tentative D call TRBD1 (6 bases). Germline values: CDR1 ENHRY, CDR2 SYGVKD. V was clipped by 4 bases and J by 2 bases, with 12 bases between them. The CDR3 has 14 amino acids. The CDR3 reads CAISGRTETYEQYF. The CDR3 nucleotides read TGTGCCATCAGTGGAAGGACAGAAACCTACGAGCAGTACTTC.

Regarding this clone: Sequence at one end of the junction differs from germline and may be a read error. The chain couples TRBV10-3 to TRBJ1-2; D gene uncertain. The germline V gene has CDR1 ENHRY and CDR2 SYGVKD. The CDR3 spans 12 residues. The CDR3 nucleotides read TGTGCCATCAGTGAGTCTACTAAGGTCGGAGTCTTC. The encoded protein is CAISESTKVGVF.

The chain combines TRBV6-1 with TRBJ1-1, with D tentatively TRBD1 (6 bases). Trimming removed 4 bases at V and 3 bases at J, with 21 bases between. The CDR3 sequence is 17 residues long. Germline V gene sequence: CDR1 MNHNS, CDR2 SASEGT. The DNA of the CDR3 is TGTGCCAGCAGTGGAGGGAGCAGGGGAGGACCAGACACTGAAGCTTTCTTT. Protein: CASSGGSRGGPDTEAFF.

The chain employs TRBV25-1 and TRBJ2-3, with 9 bases aligning to TRBD1. The CDR3 has 16 amino acids. With 5 bases clipped from V and 3 bases from J, the junction kept 9 bases outside the gene matches. CDR1 is MGHDK and CDR2 is SYGVNS in the germline V gene. Here the CDR3 DNA reads TGTGCCAGCAGTCCCGAGGACAGGGGAAAGACAGATACGCAGTATTTT. The encoded protein is CASSPEDRGKTDTQYF.

The chain joins TRBV28 to TRBJ2-1; D remains unclear. Germline V gene lookup returns CDR1 MDHEN and CDR2 SYDVKM. CDR3 length equals 12 residues. The germline V and J ends were trimmed by 5 bases and 10 bases, with 12 bases remaining between them. The CDR3 loop reads CASSLPSVEQFF. In DNA, the CDR3 is TGTGCCAGCAGTCTCCCGTCGGTGGAGCAGTTCTTC.

The chain joins TRBV28 to TRBJ2-5; D remains unclear. The CDR3 runs 14 residues. Per germline, CDR1 MDHEN and CDR2 SYDVKM. With 6 bases removed from V and 5 bases from J, the gap between germline ends came to 16 bases. DNA of the CDR3: TGTGCCAGCAGCGGGTCCCTCGGTGGGGAGACCCAGTACTTC. It specifies CASSGSLGGETQYF.